The clone carrying this T cell receptor beta chain was found a few times. Germline V CDR1 and CDR2: LNHNV, YYDKDF (reference sequence). Trimming removed 0 bases at V and 2 bases at J, with 14 bases between. The CDR3 sequence is 18 residues long. The data are from a study of cytomegalovirus exposure and HLA in healthy donors. It was with 60 Vbeta and 13 Jbeta primers that the PCR ran. Assay: immunoSEQ multiplex PCR; the TCRdb copy retains only in-frame clones and omits some. The table shows about 170,000 clones, with 80% occurring only once. Material for sequencing was PBMCs. This sequence originates from a young man in good health and CMV-seropositive. The chain is built from TRBV15 and TRBJ2-6, with a possible D match to TRBD1 (6 bases). CDR3 nucleotide sequence: TGTGCCACCAGCAGAGATCCTGCAGGGGCAACTGGGGCCAACGTCCTGACTTTC. Translated, it gives CATSRDPAGATGANVLTF.